This passage covers 8 T cell receptor beta chains from one sample sequenced in a study of tumor and adjacent non-tumor tissue in lung cancer. A modified ARM-PCR protocol with three rounds of nested PCR amplified TCRbeta. TCRdb independently ran MiXCR on the multiplex PCR reads; one entry per CDR3 protein. The sample has fewer than 85,000 distinct CDR3 sequences, around 77% seen once. No cell sorting was done before RNA was extracted from the tissue. Sequencing was done on a sample of lung tumor tissue. The receptors here all came from a woman in her forties or fifties with non-small cell lung cancer.

As regards this clonotype: This may stem from a read error, because a much larger clone lies one nucleotide away. The V gene is TRBV5-1, the J gene TRBJ1-3; the D gene is possibly TRBD1 (5 bases). Germline V lookup: CDR1 SGHRS, CDR2 YFSETQ. There are 12 residues in the CDR3. The CDR3 nucleotides read TGCGTCAGCAGCACGGACAGAAACACCATATATTTT. It codes for CVSSTDRNTIYF.

The rearrangement links TRBV10-3 to TRBJ1-2; perhaps TRBD1 as D (6 bases). The CDR3 totals 15 residues. Germline V gene data show CDR1 as ENHRY and CDR2 as SYGVKD. V lost 5 bases and J 3 bases, leaving 16 bases between the germline ends. The CDR3 nucleotides read TGTGCCATCAGTATCCCGGGGCAGGGGCACTATGGCTACACCTTC. It is translated as CAISIPGQGHYGYTF.

As to this clonotype: One end of the junction fails to match germline, which may point to a read error. V and J are TRBV6-2 or TRBV6-3 and TRBJ2-1, with unresolved D. Germline CDR1 and CDR2: MNHEY and SVGEGT. The CDR3 sequence is 12 residues long. The chain's CDR3 is CATSFLKYEQFF. Here the CDR3 DNA reads TGTGCCACCAGTTTTCTAAAGTATGAGCAGTTCTTC.

This clonotype was observed at least ten times. CDR3 sequence (DNA): TGTGCCAGCAGCCCGGCGAGGACAGGCTCCTACGAGCAGTACTTC. This codes for CASSPARTGSYEQYF. The chain employs TRBV7-9 and TRBJ2-7, with TRBD1 identical over 7 bases. The V gene's germline CDR1 is SEHNR and CDR2 FQNEAQ (reference sequence). Losses at the gene ends were 5 bases for V and 0 bases for J; bases not matched to a gene: 7. The CDR3 has 15 amino acids.

V and J are TRBV11-2 and TRBJ1-2, with TRBD1 matching 7 bases. V shed 4 bases, J shed 4 bases, and the junction held 12 bases outside the gene matches. This CDR3 has 16 amino acids. Germline assignment: CDR1 SGHAT and CDR2 FQNNGV. The CDR3 DNA reads TGTGCCAGCAGCTCAGGTCCCCCCGGGACAGCCTATGGCTACACCTTC. As protein: CASSSGPPGTAYGYTF.

As to this clonotype: This may arise from a read error, as a much more abundant clone is one base away. The chain is built from TRBV6-4 and TRBJ2-5, with a tentative D call TRBD2 (6 bases). This CDR3 spans 13 amino acids. Per the germline V gene, CDR1 is MRHNA and CDR2 is SNTAGT. Here the CDR3 DNA reads TGTGCCAGCAGCCGGGAGCCTCAAGAGGCCCAGTACTTC. As protein: CASSREPQEAQYF.

Concerning this clonotype: It may be a read error: a sequence one base away is much more abundant. This chain uses TRBV20-1 with TRBJ1-1, with D perhaps TRBD1 (6 bases). Germline V gives CDR1 DFQATT, CDR2 SNEGSKA (reference sequence). The CDR3 loop spans 12 amino acids. Trimming shortened V by 3 bases and J by 10 bases, and 15 bases separated the two germline ends. Written as DNA, the CDR3 is TGCAGTGCTAGTGATAGCCGCAGGGGAGCTTTCTTT. Translation: CSASDSRRGAFF.

As concerns this clonotype: One end of the junction is discordant with germline, which a read error may explain. CDR3 DNA: TGCAGTGCTTGTATAAAAGGATTGGGCAGGGTCAGCTCACGCCTCCACTTT. It codes for CSACIKGLGRVSSRLHF. The V gene is TRBV20-1, the J gene TRBJ1-6, with D possibly matching TRBD1 (5 bases). The CDR3 has 17 amino acids. In germline, CDR1 is DFQATT, CDR2 SNEGSKA (reference sequence).